The 20 T cell receptor beta chains in this list originate from one sample, sequenced in a study of response to subunit inactivated influenza vaccine. TCRdb ran MiXCR on the RT-PCR reads and lists one entry per CDR3 protein. Here the sample spans roughly 520,000 distinct CDR3 sequences, about 25% being singletons. This material consisted of CD4+ T cells sorted from PBMCs, taken 4 to 6 days after vaccination. These receptors all come from a man between 50 and 59 years old who received an inactivated influenza vaccine.

The V call is TRBV6-2 or TRBV6-3, the J call TRBJ2-2; 7 positions agree with TRBD1. Germline V gene lookup returns CDR1 MNHEY and CDR2 SVGEGT. J was trimmed by 0 bases and V by 7 bases; bases with no gene match: 5. This CDR3 has 15 amino acids. CDR3 DNA: TGTGCCAGCATGACCGGGACAGCGAACACCGGGGAGCTGTTTTTT. It translates to CASMTGTANTGELFF.

This sequence joins TRBV6-5 and TRBJ1-1; D perhaps matches TRBD1 (5 bases). V was pared by 6 bases and J by 7 bases, with 12 bases between. The CDR3 is 12 amino acids. Germline CDR1 reads MNHEY; CDR2 reads SVGAGI. In DNA form, the CDR3 reads TGTGCCAGCAGCAAAACGGGGGGTGAAGCTTTCTTT. This gives the protein CASSKTGGEAFF.

This clonotype was counted a few times. The chain uses TRBV20-1 and TRBJ2-1; weak D call: TRBD1 (6 bases). The V gene lost 6 bases and the J gene lost 5 bases, with 20 bases spanning the gap. Germline-derived CDR1 and CDR2 are DFQATT and SNEGSKA (reference sequence). The CDR3 sequence is 15 residues long. The CDR3 region has the DNA TGCAGTGCCCCCCGCGCACAGGGAGTACACAATGAGCAGTTCTTC. Its translation is CSAPRAQGVHNEQFF.

V gene TRBV20-1 combines with J gene TRBJ1-4; D remains unclear. The CDR3 length is 12 residues. Per germline, CDR1 DFQATT and CDR2 SNEGSKA (reference sequence). The ends were cut back, 6 bases at V and 5 bases at J, with 10 bases in the middle. CDR3 in DNA: TGCAGTGCCTCTCGACCGAATGAAAAACTGTTTTTT. Protein product: CSASRPNEKLFF.

In the case of this clonotype: It is unclear where the CDR3 begins or ends on the DNA, so no DNA is shown, and the CDR3 is as TCRdb lists it. The CDR3 sequence is CASSLFLYSGANVLTF. J is TRBJ2-6 and V is TRBV7-9. CDR1 is SEHNR and CDR2 is FQNEAQ in the germline V gene (reference sequence). Ends included, the CDR3 has 16 residues.

The sample holds many counts of this clonotype. One end of the junction does not line up with germline, which may come from a read error. This chain connects TRBV11-2 to TRBJ1-1; the D gene is possibly TRBD1 (5 bases). CDR3 size: 12 residues. The germline CDR1 and CDR2 sequences are SGHAT and FQNNGV. DNA of the CDR3: TGCGCCAGCAGCTTTCAGGGTACTGAAGCTTTCTTT. Amino acid sequence: CASSFQGTEAFF.

The rearrangement links TRBV7-9 to TRBJ2-5; D is perhaps TRBD2 (5 bases). Trimming pared 4 bases from V and 2 bases from J, leaving 14 bases between. This CDR3 has 15 residues. Germline V gene data show CDR1 as SEHNR and CDR2 as FQNEAQ (reference sequence). CDR3 sequence reads: CASSWAGNAQETQYF. CDR3 in DNA: TGTGCCAGCAGCTGGGCCGGGAACGCACAAGAGACCCAGTACTTC.

CDR3: CASSLTGQGGEQYF. The DNA of the CDR3 is TGCGCCAGCAGCTTAACGGGACAGGGAGGCGAGCAGTACTTC. The rearrangement uses TRBV5-1 and TRBJ2-7, with 9 positions matching TRBD1. The CDR3 runs 14 residues. J gave up 6 bases and V 2 bases, and 6 bases lay outside the gene matches. From germline, CDR1 is SGHRS and CDR2 YFSETQ.

This clonotype was found a few times. V usage is TRBV28 and J usage is TRBJ2-5, with D perhaps assigned TRBD1 or TRBD2 (6 bases each). CDR3 length: 13 amino acids. Germline V CDR1 and CDR2: MDHEN, SYDVKM. V lost 4 bases, J lost 7 bases, and 13 bases lay in between. CDR3 sequence (DNA): TGTGCCAGCAGTTGGGGGGCAAAGGCGACCCAGTACTTC. It yields the protein CASSWGAKATQYF.

The V call is TRBV5-1, the J call TRBJ2-7; D remains unclear. The CDR3 runs to 15 residues. V dropped 0 bases and J dropped 2 bases, with 12 bases sitting between them. The germline CDR1 and CDR2 sequences are SGHRS and YFSETQ. For the CDR3, the DNA is TGCGCCAGCAGCTTGGGCCAGGCGGCCACCTACGAGCAGTACTTC. Translated, it gives CASSLGQAATYEQYF.

The chain combines TRBV12-3 or TRBV12-4 with TRBJ1-4, with TRBD1 identical over 8 bases. Trimming at V came to 3 bases and at J to 7 bases, leaving 7 bases not matched to a gene. The CDR3 has 15 amino acids. The CDR3 protein is CASSFGTGGFEKLFF. CDR3 nucleotides: TGTGCCAGCAGTTTTGGGACAGGAGGGTTTGAAAAACTGTTTTTT.

The CDR3 nucleotides are TGTGCCAGCAGCCTTGCAGTCGCCTACGAGCAGTACTTC. Its protein is CASSLAVAYEQYF. This chain links TRBV7-2 with TRBJ2-7; no clear D. CDR3 length equals 13 residues. Trimming shortened V by 5 bases and J by 2 bases, and 10 bases separated the two germline ends. The V gene's germline CDR1 is SGHTA and CDR2 FQGNSA.

In this sample, this clonotype turned up a few times. The rearrangement links TRBV25-1 to TRBJ2-5; 8 nucleotides line up with TRBD1. The CDR3 contains 13 residues. V shed 6 bases and J 4 bases; nucleotides not matched to a gene: 4. Per germline, CDR1 MGHDK and CDR2 SYGVNS. The CDR3 spells CASRDRVPETQYF. The CDR3 bases are TGTGCCAGCAGGGACAGGGTTCCAGAGACCCAGTACTTC.

In this sample, this clonotype turned up a few times. The CDR3 DNA reads as TGCGCCAGCAGTGGCGCCACGAGGGAGACCCAGTACTTC. Translating gives CASSGATRETQYF. J is TRBJ2-5 and V is TRBV5-1, with D unclear. Germline loops: CDR1 SGHRS, CDR2 YFSETQ. The V and J ends lost 5 bases and 5 bases respectively, with 13 bases between them. The CDR3 is 13 amino acids.

V is TRBV20-1 and J is TRBJ2-4, with 10 positions matching TRBD2. This CDR3 contains 15 residues. Germline CDR1 is DFQATT and CDR2 is SNEGSKA (reference sequence). Germline trimming cut 3 bases from V and 1 base from J; bases unmatched to any gene: 3. The CDR3 DNA reads as TGCAGTGCTAGGGCTAGCGGGAGTGCCAAAAACATTCAGTACTTC. Translating it yields CSARASGSAKNIQYF.

V and J are TRBV10-3 and TRBJ2-1; D is undetermined. V shed 11 bases and J shed 2 bases, with 13 bases lying between them. The V gene's germline CDR1 is ENHRY and CDR2 SYGVKD. This CDR3 has 13 residues. The CDR3 nucleotides are TGTGCCTCCTCTCCGCTTACCTACAATGAGCAGTTCTTC. It yields the protein CASSPLTYNEQFF.

The V call is TRBV10-3, the J call TRBJ1-2, with D possibly matching TRBD1 (6 bases). V was trimmed by 4 bases and J by 7 bases, leaving 10 bases between them. From germline, CDR1 is ENHRY and CDR2 SYGVKD. The CDR3 is made up of 12 amino acids. The CDR3 loop reads CAISVNRAGYTF. The CDR3 DNA reads as TGTGCCATCAGTGTGAACAGGGCTGGCTACACCTTC.

This clonotype was detected only a few times. The chain carries TRBV6-2 or TRBV6-3 and TRBJ2-7, with 7 bases that match TRBD1. V dropped 0 bases and J dropped 2; count of bases not matched to a gene: 7. CDR3 length equals 16 residues. In germline, CDR1 is MNHEY, CDR2 SVGEGT. CDR3 DNA sequence: TGTGCCAGCAGTTACTCGAGTCCGCAGGGGGCCTACGAGCAGTACTTC. Translated: CASSYSSPQGAYEQYF.

This clonotype has just a few counts. This sequence joins TRBV6-5 and TRBJ1-2; D gene ambiguous. The CDR3 covers 13 residues. Per germline, CDR1 MNHEY and CDR2 SVGAGI. V was clipped by 0 bases and J by 9 bases, with 11 bases between them. CDR3 region: CASSYSTLGRYTF. CDR3 nucleotides: TGTGCCAGCAGTTACTCGACATTAGGTCGCTACACCTTC.

This clonotype was seen only a few times. This chain links TRBV29-1 with TRBJ2-7, with D perhaps matching TRBD2 (5 bases). The CDR3 is 15 amino acids. Germline lookup yields CDR1 SQVTM and CDR2 ANQGSEA. Trimming left V 6 bases short and J 0 bases short, with 18 bases between. CDR3 amino acids: CSVAPGLGDSYEQYF. DNA for the CDR3: TGCAGCGTGGCACCCGGACTCGGTGACTCCTACGAGCAGTACTTC.